These T cell receptor beta chains were read from a single sample in a study of CD8 T cells in ankylosing spondylitis. TCRdb used MiXCR to reprocess the 5' RACE reads, holding one entry per CDR3 protein. The table includes 450,000 to 550,000 distinct CDR3 sequences, roughly 5.3% detected once. Material for sequencing was blood, either unsorted or a sorted T cell fraction (not recorded which). The source is a male donor with ankylosing spondylitis. Each CDR3 is given with its conserved first and last residue. Each record gives: V gene, D gene, clone size, J gene, CDR3 DNA, CDR3 protein. D genes are given only for firm matches. Clone size is stated in some rows and not others, as once, few, many or a class when expanded.

v_call: TRBV12-3/TRBV12-4
d_call: .
clone_size: many
j_call: TRBJ1-6
cdr3_nt: TGTGCCAGCAGTTCCCAGGGATATAATTCACCCCTCCACTTT
cdr3_aa: CASSSQGYNSPLHF

v_call: TRBV20-1
d_call: TRBD2
clone_size: .
j_call: TRBJ2-1
cdr3_nt: TGCAGTGCTAGGCTGGGGGGGTGGGGAATGGACAATGAGCAGTTCTTC
cdr3_aa: CSARLGGWGMDNEQFF

v_call: TRBV20-1
d_call: .
clone_size: many
j_call: TRBJ1-5
cdr3_nt: TGCAGTGCTACAGATATAGGGGGGGCCATTTATAGCAATCAGCCCCAGCATTTT
cdr3_aa: CSATDIGGAIYSNQPQHF

v_call: TRBV12-3/TRBV12-4
d_call: TRBD2
clone_size: many
j_call: TRBJ2-1
cdr3_nt: TGTGCCAGCAGCCCAAGCGGGGGGAAGAGCTCCTACAATGAGCAGTTCTTC
cdr3_aa: CASSPSGGKSSYNEQFF

v_call: TRBV11-2
d_call: .
clone_size: many
j_call: TRBJ2-5
cdr3_nt: TGTGCCAGCAGCCGCATGGAGTTTTTGTCAGGGCTTCAAGAGACCCAGTACTTC
cdr3_aa: CASSRMEFLSGLQETQYF

v_call: TRBV4-1
d_call: .
clone_size: .
j_call: TRBJ2-3
cdr3_nt: TGCGCCAGCAGCCCCCCAAGGGGGGAGACAGATACGCAGTATTTT
cdr3_aa: CASSPPRGETDTQYF

v_call: TRBV29-1
d_call: .
clone_size: many
j_call: TRBJ1-1
cdr3_nt: TGCAGCGTTGAAGGACAACAGAACACTGAAGCTTTCTTT
cdr3_aa: CSVEGQQNTEAFF

v_call: TRBV7-8
d_call: .
clone_size: .
j_call: TRBJ2-3
cdr3_nt: TGTGCCAGCAGCTTATCCCGACTCGCCCGCACAGATACGCAGTATTTT
cdr3_aa: CASSLSRLARTDTQYF

v_call: TRBV27
d_call: .
clone_size: .
j_call: TRBJ2-1
cdr3_nt: TGTGCCAGCAGCCCCCCTGTTTCAGCTAGCGATTACAATGAGCAGTTCTTC
cdr3_aa: CASSPPVSASDYNEQFF

v_call: TRBV20-1
d_call: TRBD2
clone_size: few
j_call: TRBJ2-1
cdr3_nt: TGCAGTGCTCCCTCACCGGGACTAGGGCCCAGGTACAATGAGCAGTTCTTC
cdr3_aa: CSAPSPGLGPRYNEQFF

v_call: TRBV5-1
d_call: .
clone_size: many
j_call: TRBJ2-7
cdr3_nt: TGCGCCAGCAGCGAGCGACCCCCCACCTACGAGCAGTACTTC
cdr3_aa: CASSERPPTYEQYF

v_call: TRBV10-3
d_call: TRBD2
clone_size: many
j_call: TRBJ2-5
cdr3_nt: TGTGCCATCAGTGAGTCTGGGGGGACTAGCGGGGCTTGGCGAGAGACCCAGTACTTC
cdr3_aa: CAISESGGTSGAWRETQYF

v_call: TRBV5-1
d_call: TRBD1
clone_size: .
j_call: TRBJ2-1
cdr3_nt: TGCGCCAGCAGCTTGAGGCCGGGACAGGGGGCGCTTGATTCGACAAATGAGCAGTTCTTC
cdr3_aa: CASSLRPGQGALDSTNEQFF

v_call: TRBV28
d_call: TRBD1
clone_size: .
j_call: TRBJ1-2
cdr3_nt: TGTGCCAGCAGGGACAGGGGGGGCTCGGAAGGCTACACCTTC
cdr3_aa: CASRDRGGSEGYTF

v_call: TRBV9
d_call: .
clone_size: many
j_call: TRBJ1-1
cdr3_nt: TGTGCCAGCAGCGTAGCCCTGGGGAACACTGAAGCTTTCTTT
cdr3_aa: CASSVALGNTEAFF

v_call: TRBV28
d_call: .
clone_size: few
j_call: TRBJ1-3
cdr3_nt: TGTGCCAGCAGTTTATGGGACGGACTCACTGGAAACACCATATATTTT
cdr3_aa: CASSLWDGLTGNTIYF

v_call: TRBV9
d_call: TRBD1
clone_size: many
j_call: TRBJ2-5
cdr3_nt: TGTGCCAGCAGCTCAACAGGGGCGGAGACCCAGTACTTC
cdr3_aa: CASSSTGAETQYF

v_call: TRBV5-1
d_call: .
clone_size: many
j_call: TRBJ2-3
cdr3_nt: TGCGCCAGCAGCCCAAAAGAAGCTAGTACGCAGTATTTT
cdr3_aa: CASSPKEASTQYF

v_call: TRBV5-1
d_call: .
clone_size: many
j_call: TRBJ2-1
cdr3_nt: TGCGCCAGCAGTAGGCTAGGAGCCTCCTACAATGAGCAGTTCTTC
cdr3_aa: CASSRLGASYNEQFF

v_call: TRBV4-3
d_call: TRBD2
clone_size: many
j_call: TRBJ2-1
cdr3_nt: TGCGCCAGCAGCCCCGGTCTAGCGGTAAGCTCCTACAATGAGCAGTTCTTC
cdr3_aa: CASSPGLAVSSYNEQFF

v_call: TRBV5-1
d_call: TRBD1
clone_size: .
j_call: TRBJ2-2
cdr3_nt: TGCGCCAGCAGCTCCAGGGACAGGACAGGGGTAGGGGAGCTGTTTTTT
cdr3_aa: CASSSRDRTGVGELFF

v_call: TRBV20-1
d_call: TRBD2
clone_size: many
j_call: TRBJ2-7
cdr3_nt: TGCAGTGCTAGAGATAGGCTAGCGGGGGCCTACGAGCAGTACTTC
cdr3_aa: CSARDRLAGAYEQYF

v_call: TRBV20-1
d_call: .
clone_size: many
j_call: TRBJ1-5
cdr3_nt: TGCAGTGCTAGACCTCAAGGGGAGCCCCAGCATTTT
cdr3_aa: CSARPQGEPQHF

v_call: TRBV27
d_call: .
clone_size: many
j_call: TRBJ2-7
cdr3_nt: TGTGCCAGCAGGGTACGAGGGGTTACCTACGAGCAGTACTTC
cdr3_aa: CASRVRGVTYEQYF

v_call: TRBV10-3
d_call: .
clone_size: .
j_call: TRBJ1-2
cdr3_nt: TGTGCCATCAGTGAGTCTGCAGACATATACTATGGCTACACCTTC
cdr3_aa: CAISESADIYYGYTF

v_call: TRBV12-3/TRBV12-4
d_call: TRBD2
clone_size: many
j_call: TRBJ2-7
cdr3_nt: TGTGCCAGCAGTGTACTAGCGGGAGTCTACGAGCAGTACTTC
cdr3_aa: CASSVLAGVYEQYF

v_call: TRBV5-1
d_call: TRBD1
clone_size: few
j_call: TRBJ2-7
cdr3_nt: TGCGCCAGCAGCAGTATGGCGACAGGGGCGGAGCAGTACTTC
cdr3_aa: CASSSMATGAEQYF

v_call: TRBV20-1
d_call: TRBD2
clone_size: many
j_call: TRBJ2-1
cdr3_nt: TGCAGTGCTCAGTCGGGGGGGGCCAATGAGCAGTTCTTC
cdr3_aa: CSAQSGGANEQFF

v_call: TRBV11-1
d_call: .
clone_size: many
j_call: TRBJ2-7
cdr3_nt: TGTGCCAGCAGCTTAGAAGGTAGGAACGAGCAGTACTTC
cdr3_aa: CASSLEGRNEQYF

v_call: TRBV29-1
d_call: .
clone_size: many
j_call: TRBJ1-2
cdr3_nt: TGCAGCGTCAAGGGGGGGGAAGGTTACTATGGCTACACCTTC
cdr3_aa: CSVKGGEGYYGYTF

v_call: TRBV19
d_call: .
clone_size: .
j_call: TRBJ2-4
cdr3_nt: TGTGCCAGTAATACATTAATCAAGGGTGGCATCAAGTACTTC
cdr3_aa: CASNTLIKGGIKYF

v_call: TRBV10-3
d_call: .
clone_size: many
j_call: TRBJ1-5
cdr3_nt: TGTGCCATCAGTGAGTCGGGTAGGGATCAGCCCCAGCATTTT
cdr3_aa: CAISESGRDQPQHF

v_call: TRBV18
d_call: .
clone_size: few
j_call: TRBJ1-6
cdr3_nt: TGTGCCAGCTCACCAGGGGGGGTGTATTCACCCCTCCACTTT
cdr3_aa: CASSPGGVYSPLHF

v_call: TRBV3-1
d_call: .
clone_size: few
j_call: TRBJ2-7
cdr3_nt: TGTGCCAGCAGCCATGATAGGTTTCGGCGGTGGGAGCAGTACTTC
cdr3_aa: CASSHDRFRRWEQYF

v_call: TRBV29-1
d_call: .
clone_size: many
j_call: TRBJ1-2
cdr3_nt: TGCAGCGTCCGGACGTTTCCAGACTATGGCTACACCTTC
cdr3_aa: CSVRTFPDYGYTF

v_call: TRBV6-1
d_call: .
clone_size: many
j_call: TRBJ2-3
cdr3_nt: TGTGCCAGCAGTCCTGGAGGGAGCACAGATACGCAGTATTTT
cdr3_aa: CASSPGGSTDTQYF

v_call: TRBV9
d_call: .
clone_size: many
j_call: TRBJ2-1
cdr3_nt: TGTGCCAGCAGCCCGGGGGGCCTCGTGTATAATGAGCAGTTCTTC
cdr3_aa: CASSPGGLVYNEQFF

v_call: TRBV10-3
d_call: .
clone_size: many
j_call: TRBJ1-1
cdr3_nt: TGTGCCATCAGTGACGGCCTTTATGAAGCTTTCTTT
cdr3_aa: CAISDGLYEAFF

v_call: TRBV12-3/TRBV12-4
d_call: TRBD1
clone_size: many
j_call: TRBJ1-2
cdr3_nt: TGTGCCAGCACCGCAGGACAGGGGGCCTATGGCTACACCTTC
cdr3_aa: CASTAGQGAYGYTF

v_call: TRBV5-6
d_call: TRBD2
clone_size: many
j_call: TRBJ2-1
cdr3_nt: TGTGCCAGCAGCGGCTCTAGCGGGGGAACCTACAATGAGCAGTTCTTC
cdr3_aa: CASSGSSGGTYNEQFF

v_call: TRBV13
d_call: TRBD1
clone_size: .
j_call: TRBJ2-7
cdr3_nt: TGTGCCAGCAGCCCCGCCGGGACAGGGCTCTACGAGCAGTACTTC
cdr3_aa: CASSPAGTGLYEQYF

v_call: TRBV18
d_call: .
clone_size: many
j_call: TRBJ2-3
cdr3_nt: TGTGCCAGCTCACCACTGGGGGTTACAGATACGCAGTATTTT
cdr3_aa: CASSPLGVTDTQYF

v_call: TRBV9
d_call: .
clone_size: many
j_call: TRBJ1-1
cdr3_nt: TGTGCCAGCGCGGCAGGGTTTGAATTGATCACTGAAGCTTTCTTT
cdr3_aa: CASAAGFELITEAFF

v_call: TRBV7-2
d_call: TRBD2
clone_size: .
j_call: TRBJ2-1
cdr3_nt: TGTGCCAGCAGCCCCCGGACTAGCGGGAGTATCCGAAATGAGCAGTTCTTC
cdr3_aa: CASSPRTSGSIRNEQFF

v_call: TRBV7-9
d_call: .
clone_size: many
j_call: TRBJ2-7
cdr3_nt: TGTGCCAGCACCGTGGACAGGGAGGGGATTGGACAGCAGTACTTC
cdr3_aa: CASTVDREGIGQQYF

v_call: TRBV10-1
d_call: .
clone_size: many
j_call: TRBJ2-3
cdr3_nt: TGCGCCAGCAGTGAGGCTGGACTGCTTTCAGATACGCAGTATTTT
cdr3_aa: CASSEAGLLSDTQYF

v_call: TRBV5-1
d_call: TRBD1
clone_size: many
j_call: TRBJ1-2
cdr3_nt: TGCGCCAGCAGCTCGGACAGGGCGGGGAATGGCTACACCTTC
cdr3_aa: CASSSDRAGNGYTF

v_call: TRBV20-1
d_call: TRBD2
clone_size: many
j_call: TRBJ2-7
cdr3_nt: TGCAGTGCTAGGACTAGCGGAGAGCAGTACTTC
cdr3_aa: CSARTSGEQYF

v_call: TRBV2
d_call: .
clone_size: many
j_call: TRBJ1-6
cdr3_nt: TGTGCCAGCAGTCTAAGGGCAACCTCCTATAATTCACCCCTCCACTTT
cdr3_aa: CASSLRATSYNSPLHF

v_call: TRBV10-3
d_call: .
clone_size: many
j_call: TRBJ1-1
cdr3_nt: TGTGCCATCAGTTCTCAGGGGCAGGGGAACACTGAAGCTTTCTTT
cdr3_aa: CAISSQGQGNTEAFF

v_call: TRBV9
d_call: TRBD1
clone_size: many
j_call: TRBJ1-1
cdr3_nt: TGTGCCAGCAGCGTAGAGGCAGGGGGTTTAAACACTGAAGCTTTCTTT
cdr3_aa: CASSVEAGGLNTEAFF

v_call: TRBV7-6
d_call: TRBD2
clone_size: many
j_call: TRBJ2-1
cdr3_nt: TGTGCCAGCAGCTTAGCCGGGACTAGCTACGGCAATGAGCAGTTCTTC
cdr3_aa: CASSLAGTSYGNEQFF

v_call: TRBV6-4
d_call: .
clone_size: many
j_call: TRBJ2-2
cdr3_nt: TGTGCCAGCAGTGACCAAGGCAGGGGCTACACCGGGGAGCTGTTTTTT
cdr3_aa: CASSDQGRGYTGELFF

v_call: TRBV10-3
d_call: TRBD2
clone_size: many
j_call: TRBJ2-2
cdr3_nt: TGTGCCATCAGTGGACTAGCGGTGAACACCGGGGAGCTGTTTTTT
cdr3_aa: CAISGLAVNTGELFF

v_call: TRBV20-1
d_call: .
clone_size: many
j_call: TRBJ1-1
cdr3_nt: TGCAGTGCTAGAGATAGTGCAGGGTACACTGAAGCTTTCTTT
cdr3_aa: CSARDSAGYTEAFF

v_call: TRBV15
d_call: .
clone_size: many
j_call: TRBJ2-3
cdr3_nt: TGTGCCACCAGCAGAGGTCCCGTCCCTTACACAGATACGCAGTATTTT
cdr3_aa: CATSRGPVPYTDTQYF

v_call: TRBV5-1
d_call: TRBD1
clone_size: .
j_call: TRBJ2-3
cdr3_nt: TGCGCCAGCAGCTTGGTTGGGACAGGGCCTACAGATACGCAGTATTTT
cdr3_aa: CASSLVGTGPTDTQYF

v_call: TRBV4-2
d_call: .
clone_size: once
j_call: TRBJ2-7
cdr3_nt: TGTGCCAGCAGCCAAGAGAGTGCGCGGGGCTACGAGCAGTACTTC
cdr3_aa: CASSQESARGYEQYF

v_call: TRBV4-3
d_call: .
clone_size: many
j_call: TRBJ1-6
cdr3_nt: TGCGCCAGCAGCCAAGATACCAGAGGCTCCTATAATTCACCCCTCCACTTT
cdr3_aa: CASSQDTRGSYNSPLHF